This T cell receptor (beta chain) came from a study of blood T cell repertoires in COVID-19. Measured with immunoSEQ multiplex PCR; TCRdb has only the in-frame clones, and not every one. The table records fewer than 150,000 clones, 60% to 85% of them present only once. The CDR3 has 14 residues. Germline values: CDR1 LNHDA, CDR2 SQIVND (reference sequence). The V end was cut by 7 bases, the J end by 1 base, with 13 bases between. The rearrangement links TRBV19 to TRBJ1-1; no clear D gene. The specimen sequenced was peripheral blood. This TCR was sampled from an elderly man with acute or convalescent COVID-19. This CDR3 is CASKDWAANTEAFF. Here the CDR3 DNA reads TGTGCCAGTAAAGATTGGGCCGCGAACACTGAAGCTTTCTTT.